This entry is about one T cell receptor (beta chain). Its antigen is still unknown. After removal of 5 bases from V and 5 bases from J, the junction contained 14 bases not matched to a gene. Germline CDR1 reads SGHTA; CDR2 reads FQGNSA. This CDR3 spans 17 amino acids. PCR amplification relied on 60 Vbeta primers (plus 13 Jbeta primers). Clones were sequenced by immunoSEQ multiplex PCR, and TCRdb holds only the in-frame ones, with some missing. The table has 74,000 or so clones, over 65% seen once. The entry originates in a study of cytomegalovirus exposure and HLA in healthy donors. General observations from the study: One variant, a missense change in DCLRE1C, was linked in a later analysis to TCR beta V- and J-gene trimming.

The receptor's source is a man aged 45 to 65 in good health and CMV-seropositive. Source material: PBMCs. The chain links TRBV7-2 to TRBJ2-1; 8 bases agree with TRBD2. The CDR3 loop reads CASSQRGSGAADNEQFF. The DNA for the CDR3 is TGTGCCAGCAGCCAAAGAGGTAGCGGGGCAGCAGACAATGAGCAGTTCTTC.